The present TCR beta chain was sequenced within a study of cytomegalovirus exposure and HLA in healthy donors. Study at large: It was reported in a later analysis that the 95 to 150 validation repertoires used the same platform as the 650 to 800 first-cohort repertoires.

Donors were drawn from the roughly 120-subject validation cohort, separate from the roughly 700-subject first cohort. Trimming stripped 5 bases from V and 5 bases from J, with 16 bases between. Germline V gene lookup returns CDR1 MNHEY and CDR2 SVGAGI. The CDR3 is 14 amino acids. The study's findings and limits: CMV antigen specificity was confirmed in vitro for a few CMV-associated chains. Rare TCR sequences predominated, though certain public TCRs were found in many donors.

A note on this clone: Its specificity is not known.

TCRdb's table, derived via immunoSEQ multiplex PCR, lists solely in-frame clones and lacks some. The table lists around 220,000 clones, 80% to 85% of them singletons. The clonotype comes from a woman aged 25-40 years in good health and CMV-seropositive. Input material: PBMCs. V is TRBV6-5 and J is TRBJ2-7, with D tentatively TRBD1 or TRBD2 (5 bases each). CDR3 residues: CASSQLGTADEQYF. Here the CDR3 DNA reads TGTGCCAGCAGTCAACTTGGGACGGCGGACGAGCAGTACTTC.